The T cell receptor beta chain described here comes from a study of cytomegalovirus exposure and HLA in healthy donors. CDR3 length equals 15 residues. Germline V gene lookup returns CDR1 SGHRS and CDR2 YFSETQ. V gave up 2 bases and J gave up 4 bases; unmatched junction bases: 3. This clone occurred once. PCR was performed using 60 Vbeta and 13 Jbeta primers. Some clones are missing from TCRdb's copy, which holds only in-frame ones; the method was immunoSEQ multiplex PCR. The top ten hold roughly 7.1% of the sample, which has about 94,000 clones, around 76% seen once. The receptor was isolated from a man between 35 and 55 years old in good health and CMV-seropositive. The chain couples TRBV5-1 to TRBJ2-6; 7 nucleotides align to TRBD1. The material sequenced was PBMCs. The CDR3 bases are TGCGCCAGCAGCTTACAGGGGCCCGGGGCCAACGTCCTGACTTTC. It codes for CASSLQGPGANVLTF.